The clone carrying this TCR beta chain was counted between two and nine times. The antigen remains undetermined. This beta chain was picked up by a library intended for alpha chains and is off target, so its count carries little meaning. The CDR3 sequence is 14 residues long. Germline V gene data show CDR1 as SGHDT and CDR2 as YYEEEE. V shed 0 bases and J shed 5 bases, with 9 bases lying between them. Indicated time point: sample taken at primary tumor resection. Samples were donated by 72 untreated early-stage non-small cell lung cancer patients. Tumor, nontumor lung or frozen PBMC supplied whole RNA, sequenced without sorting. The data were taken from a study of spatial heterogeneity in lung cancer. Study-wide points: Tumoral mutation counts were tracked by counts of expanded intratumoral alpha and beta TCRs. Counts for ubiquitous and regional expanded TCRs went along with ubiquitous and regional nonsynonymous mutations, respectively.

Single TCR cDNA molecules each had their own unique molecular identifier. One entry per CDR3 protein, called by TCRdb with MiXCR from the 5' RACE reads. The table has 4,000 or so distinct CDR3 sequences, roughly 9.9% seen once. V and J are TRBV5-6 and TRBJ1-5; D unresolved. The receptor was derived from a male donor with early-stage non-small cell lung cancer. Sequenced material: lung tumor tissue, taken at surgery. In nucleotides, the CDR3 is TGTGCCAGCAGCTTGGGGCAGTACTATCAGCCCCAGCATTTT. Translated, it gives CASSLGQYYQPQHF.